This T cell receptor beta chain is drawn from a study of T-cell memory formation after mild COVID-19. From the 5' RACE reads, TCRdb called clonotypes with MiXCR, one entry per CDR3 protein. The sample has about 340,000 distinct CDR3 sequences, roughly 15% seen once. This clonotype was picked up a small number of times. The V and J ends lost 10 bases and 6 bases, in that order; junction bases with no gene match: 10. This CDR3 region has 14 residues. Germline CDR1 SNHLY, CDR2 FYNNEI. The chain is built from TRBV2 and TRBJ2-1, with 9 bases fitting TRBD2. The sequenced sample was PBMCs or a T cell subset sorted from them (not recorded which). The receptor was derived from a man aged 18 to 30 who had mild COVID-19 (a few samples of this study predate the infection). Cell type and time point are not known. The CDR3 DNA sequence: TGTGCCAAGTATAGCGGGGGTCCCGGCAATGAGCAGTTCTTC. Amino acids: CAKYSGGPGNEQFF.